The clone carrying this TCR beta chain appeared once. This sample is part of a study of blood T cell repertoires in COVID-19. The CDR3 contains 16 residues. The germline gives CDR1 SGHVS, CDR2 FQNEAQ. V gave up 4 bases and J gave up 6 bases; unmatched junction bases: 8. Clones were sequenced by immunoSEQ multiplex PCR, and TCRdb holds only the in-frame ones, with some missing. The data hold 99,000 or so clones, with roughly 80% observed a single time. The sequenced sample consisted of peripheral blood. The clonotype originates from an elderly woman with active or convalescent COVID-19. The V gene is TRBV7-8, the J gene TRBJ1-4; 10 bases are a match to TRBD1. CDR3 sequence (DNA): TGTGCCAGCAGCTCGCCCTCGGGACAGGGGCATGAAAAACTGTTTTTT. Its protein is CASSSPSGQGHEKLFF.